The clone carrying this T cell receptor beta chain was detected ten times or more. This entry is derived from a study of T cells in Graves' hyperthyroidism and ophthalmopathy. Fresh peripheral blood, about 9.3 ml, yielded the PBMCs. Germline CDR1 reads MDHEN; CDR2 reads SYDVKM. V was pared by 4 bases and J by 5 bases, with 17 bases between. The CDR3 spans 15 residues. TCR beta CDR3 regions were amplified from RNA transcripts. First-round RT-PCR targeting the TCR CDR3 was performed with the HTBI primer set. TCRdb itself ran the multiplex PCR reads through MiXCR, one entry per CDR3 protein. The sample has 500,000 to 650,000 distinct CDR3 sequences; 17% are singletons.

The receptor comes from a woman younger than 35 with Graves' ophthalmopathy. Sequencing was carried out using blood. This chain joins TRBV28 and TRBJ2-5; the D gene is possibly TRBD2 (6 bases). The DNA for the CDR3 is TGTGCCAGCAGTTGGGAGGAGTCAGATGGGGAGACCCAGTACTTC. Its protein is CASSWEESDGETQYF.